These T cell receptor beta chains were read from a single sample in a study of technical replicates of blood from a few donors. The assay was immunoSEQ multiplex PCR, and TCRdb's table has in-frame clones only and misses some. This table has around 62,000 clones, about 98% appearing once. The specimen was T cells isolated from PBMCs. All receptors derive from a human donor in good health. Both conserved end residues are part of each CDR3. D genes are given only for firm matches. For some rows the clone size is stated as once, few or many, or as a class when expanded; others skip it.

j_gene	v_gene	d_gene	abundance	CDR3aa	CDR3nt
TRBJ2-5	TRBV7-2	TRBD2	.	CASSLLAELQETQYF	TGTGCCAGCAGCCTACTAGCGGAACTCCAAGAGACCCAGTACTTC
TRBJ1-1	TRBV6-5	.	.	CASWESGAGTEAFF	TGTGCCAGTTGGGAGTCGGGCGCGGGAACTGAAGCTTTCTTT
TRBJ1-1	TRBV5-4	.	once	CASSPSGNTEAFF	TGTGCCAGCAGCCCATCGGGGAACACTGAAGCTTTCTTT
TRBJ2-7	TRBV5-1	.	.	CASSLGTWDNSYEQYF	TGCGCCAGCAGCCTCGGGACCTGGGACAACTCCTACGAGCAGTACTTC
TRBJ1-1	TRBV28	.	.	CASSLRSTEAFF	TGTGCCAGCAGTTTAAGGAGCACTGAAGCTTTCTTT
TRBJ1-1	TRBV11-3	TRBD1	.	CASRPATGEAEAFF	TGTGCCAGCAGGCCTGCAACAGGGGAGGCTGAAGCTTTCTTT
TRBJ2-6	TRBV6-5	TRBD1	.	CASKGARSGANVLTF	TGTGCCAGCAAGGGGGCTAGGTCTGGGGCCAACGTCCTGACTTTC
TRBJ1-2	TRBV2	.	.	CASSERGSLGYTF	TGTGCCAGCAGTGAAAGGGGGTCGCTGGGCTACACCTTC
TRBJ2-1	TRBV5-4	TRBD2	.	CASSLRRGENFYNEQFF	TGTGCCAGCAGCTTGAGACGGGGGGAGAATTTCTACAATGAGCAGTTCTTC
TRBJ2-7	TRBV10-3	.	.	CAISAVGGEQYF	TGTGCCATCAGTGCTGTGGGGGGCGAGCAGTACTTC
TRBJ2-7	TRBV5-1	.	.	CASSLEYQGGAYEQYF	TGCGCCAGCAGCTTGGAATACCAGGGTGGAGCCTACGAGCAGTACTTC
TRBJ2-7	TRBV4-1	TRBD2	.	CASSQLAEIVYEQYF	TGCGCCAGCAGCCAGCTAGCGGAAATCGTCTACGAGCAGTACTTC
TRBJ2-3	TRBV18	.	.	CASSPRTDTQYF	TGTGCCAGCTCACCCAGGACAGATACGCAGTATTTT
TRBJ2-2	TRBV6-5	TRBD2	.	CASGYRGGGNGELFF	TGTGCCAGCGGATACCGGGGGGGCGGTAACGGGGAGCTGTTTTTT
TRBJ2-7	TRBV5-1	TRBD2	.	CASSRGGGTSAAYEQYF	TGCGCCAGCAGCCGCGGGGGCGGGACTAGCGCCGCCTACGAGCAGTACTTC
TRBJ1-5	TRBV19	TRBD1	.	CAITGTAGGPQHF	TGTGCCATTACCGGGACAGCCGGGGGGCCCCAGCATTTT
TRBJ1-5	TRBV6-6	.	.	CASSPTNYQPQHF	TGTGCCAGCAGTCCAACAAATTATCAGCCCCAGCATTTT
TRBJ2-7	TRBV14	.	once	CASSQVSAGEQYF	TGTGCCAGCAGCCAAGTGTCGGCGGGCGAGCAGTACTTC
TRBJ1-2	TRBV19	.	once	CASSIDRGAGYGYTF	TGTGCCAGTAGTATAGATCGTGGGGCCGGCTATGGCTACACCTTC
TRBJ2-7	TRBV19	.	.	CASSPQRAYEQYF	TGTGCCAGTAGTCCCCAGCGGGCCTACGAGCAGTACTTC
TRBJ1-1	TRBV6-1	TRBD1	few	CASSEASGQVRAFF	TGTGCCAGCAGTGAAGCGTCAGGACAGGTGAGGGCTTTCTTT
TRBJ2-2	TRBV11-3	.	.	CASSFSDRNTGELFF	TGTGCCAGCAGCTTCTCCGATAGAAACACCGGGGAGCTGTTTTTT
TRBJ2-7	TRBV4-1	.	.	CASSQVGSLDEQYF	TGCGCCAGCAGCCAAGTCGGGTCCCTCGACGAGCAGTACTTC
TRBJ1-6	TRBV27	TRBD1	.	CASSTLTGNSLHF	TGTGCCAGCAGTACGCTGACAGGGAACTCCCTCCACTTT
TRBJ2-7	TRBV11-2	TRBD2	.	CASSLGLAGGLYEQYF	TGTGCCAGCAGCTTAGGGCTAGCGGGAGGTCTTTACGAGCAGTACTTC
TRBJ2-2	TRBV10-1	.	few	CASSEGTGDWHGELFF	TGCGCCAGCAGTGAGGGTACCGGGGATTGGCACGGGGAGCTGTTTTTT
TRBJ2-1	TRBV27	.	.	CASSSRDSYYNEQFF	TGTGCCAGCAGTTCCCGGGACTCTTACTACAATGAGCAGTTCTTC
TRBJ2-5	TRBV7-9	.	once	CASSFRGLPETQYF	TGTGCCAGCAGCTTTAGAGGGTTACCAGAGACCCAGTACTTC
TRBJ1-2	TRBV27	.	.	CASSRGAPGNHYGYTF	TGTGCCAGCAGTCGGGGAGCCCCGGGGAACCACTATGGCTACACCTTC
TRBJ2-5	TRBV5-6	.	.	CASSLNKETQYF	TGTGCCAGCAGCTTAAACAAAGAGACCCAGTACTTC
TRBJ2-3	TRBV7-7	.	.	CASSPGGGITDTQYF	TGTGCCAGCAGCCCTGGTGGCGGGATCACAGATACGCAGTATTTT
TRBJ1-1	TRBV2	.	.	CASTSGTEAFF	TGTGCCAGCACCTCGGGCACTGAAGCTTTCTTT
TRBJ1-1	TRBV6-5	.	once	CASSLRSWNTEAFF	TGTGCCAGCAGTCTACGGTCGTGGAACACTGAAGCTTTCTTT
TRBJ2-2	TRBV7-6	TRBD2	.	CASSLDKRGGLSTGELFF	TGTGCCAGCAGCTTAGATAAGCGGGGGGGCCTGAGCACCGGGGAGCTGTTTTTT
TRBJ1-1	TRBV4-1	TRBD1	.	CASSQDRPMYRGNTEAFF	TGCGCCAGCAGCCAAGACCGACCGATGTACAGGGGGAACACTGAAGCTTTCTTT
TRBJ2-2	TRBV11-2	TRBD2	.	CASSRAVAGGQSGELFF	TGTGCCAGCAGCCGGGCAGTAGCGGGGGGGCAAAGCGGGGAGCTGTTTTTT
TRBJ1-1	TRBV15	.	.	CATSRPQGKAFF	TGTGCCACCAGCAGACCACAGGGTAAAGCTTTCTTT
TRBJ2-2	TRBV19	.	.	CASSLQRQDGELFF	TGTGCCAGTAGTCTGCAGCGCCAAGACGGGGAGCTGTTTTTT
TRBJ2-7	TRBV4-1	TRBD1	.	CASSHRTGGLQYEYF	TGCGCCAGCAGCCATCGGACAGGGGGCCTCCAATATGAGTACTTC
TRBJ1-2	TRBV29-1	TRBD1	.	CSVEDMRGQGVGYTF	TGCAGCGTTGAAGATATGCGGGGACAGGGAGTTGGCTACACCTTC
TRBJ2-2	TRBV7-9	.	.	CASSLGGPGTGELFF	TGTGCCAGCAGCTTAGGCGGGCCGGGCACCGGGGAGCTGTTTTTT
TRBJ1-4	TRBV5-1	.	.	CASSLTGHPNEKLFF	TGCGCCAGCAGCTTGACAGGGCACCCTAATGAAAAACTGTTTTTT
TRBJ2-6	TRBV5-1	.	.	CASSLNFQISGANVLTF	TGCGCCAGCAGCTTGAACTTTCAAATCTCTGGGGCCAACGTCCTGACTTTC
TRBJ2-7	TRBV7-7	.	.	CASSFGDSSEQYF	TGTGCCAGCAGCTTTGGGGACTCCAGCGAGCAGTACTTC
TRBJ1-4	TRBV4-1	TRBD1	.	CASSQGAGGSEKLFF	TGCGCCAGCAGCCAAGGGGCAGGGGGGAGTGAAAAACTGTTTTTT
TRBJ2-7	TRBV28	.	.	CASSTYEQYF	TGTGCCAGCAGTACTTACGAGCAGTACTTC
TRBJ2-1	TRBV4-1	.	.	CASSHPTGLSYNEQFF	TGCGCCAGCAGCCACCCAACAGGATTGTCCTACAATGAGCAGTTCTTC
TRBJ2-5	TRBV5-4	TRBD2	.	CASSLEVGRGTGETQYF	TGTGCCAGCAGCTTGGAGGTCGGGCGGGGGACGGGAGAGACCCAGTACTTC
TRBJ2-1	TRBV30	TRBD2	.	CAWSVSGTKQFF	TGTGCCTGGAGTGTAAGTGGGACTAAGCAGTTCTTC
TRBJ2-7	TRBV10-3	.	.	CAISPAGSTYEQYF	TGTGCCATCAGTCCCGCAGGGTCCACCTACGAGCAGTACTTC
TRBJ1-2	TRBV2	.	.	CASSELRDYGYTF	TGTGCCAGCAGTGAACTCAGGGACTATGGCTACACCTTC
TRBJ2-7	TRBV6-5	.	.	CASSRKRDNSYEQYF	TGTGCCAGCAGCCGGAAACGGGACAACTCCTACGAGCAGTACTTC
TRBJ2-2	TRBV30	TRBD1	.	CAWSAGTGLYTGELFF	TGTGCCTGGAGTGCGGGGACAGGGCTTTACACCGGGGAGCTGTTTTTT
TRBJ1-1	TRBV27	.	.	CASSLSWNTEAFF	TGTGCCAGCAGTTTATCCTGGAACACTGAAGCTTTCTTT
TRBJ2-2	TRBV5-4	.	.	CASRLALGGELFF	TGTGCCAGCAGATTGGCCCTAGGCGGGGAGCTGTTTTTT
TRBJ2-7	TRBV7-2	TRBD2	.	CASSLDSGLAVYEQYF	TGTGCCAGCAGCTTAGATTCCGGGCTAGCGGTCTACGAGCAGTACTTC
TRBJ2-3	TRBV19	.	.	CASNRGRTDTQYF	TGTGCCAGTAATCGAGGTCGCACAGATACGCAGTATTTT
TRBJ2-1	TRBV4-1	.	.	CASSQGASYNEQFF	TGCGCCAGCAGCCAAGGTGCGTCCTACAATGAGCAGTTCTTC
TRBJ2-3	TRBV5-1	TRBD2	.	CASTGTIPDTQYF	TGCGCCAGCACCGGGACTATTCCAGATACGCAGTATTTT